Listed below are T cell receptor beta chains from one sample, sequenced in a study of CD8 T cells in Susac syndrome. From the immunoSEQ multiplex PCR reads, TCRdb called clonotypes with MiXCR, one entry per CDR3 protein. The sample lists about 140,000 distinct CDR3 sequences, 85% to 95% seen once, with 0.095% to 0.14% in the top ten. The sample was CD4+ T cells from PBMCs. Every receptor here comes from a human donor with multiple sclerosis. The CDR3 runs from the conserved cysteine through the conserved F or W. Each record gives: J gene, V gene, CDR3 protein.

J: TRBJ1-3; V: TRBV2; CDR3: CASSEEWIGNTIYF
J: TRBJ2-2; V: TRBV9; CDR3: CASRPGQGSTGELFF
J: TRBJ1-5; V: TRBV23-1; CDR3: CASSPPGHREDQPQHF
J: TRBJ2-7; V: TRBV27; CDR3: CASKPGSRTGAYEQYF
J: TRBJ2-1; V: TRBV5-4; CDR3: CASSLALDPYNEQFF
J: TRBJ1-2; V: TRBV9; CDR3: CASSVLGGGYTF
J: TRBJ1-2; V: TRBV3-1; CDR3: CASSQDSRGDYGYTF
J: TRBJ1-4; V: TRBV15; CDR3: CATSREVTTNEKLFF
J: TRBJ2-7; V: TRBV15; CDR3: CATSPDRGRYEQYF
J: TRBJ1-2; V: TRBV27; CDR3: CASRLQGSGGYTF
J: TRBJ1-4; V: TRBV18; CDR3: CASSPGATNEKLFF
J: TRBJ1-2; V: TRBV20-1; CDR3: CSALTGLGYTF
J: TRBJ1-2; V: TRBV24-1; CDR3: CATSDPSNRGHDGYTF
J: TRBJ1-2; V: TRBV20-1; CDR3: CSAARDSYGYTF
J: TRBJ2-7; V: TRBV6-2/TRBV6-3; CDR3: CASSYGEHLEQYF
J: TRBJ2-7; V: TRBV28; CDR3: CASNSLPGTYEQYF
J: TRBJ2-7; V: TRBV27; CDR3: CASGRAGGPGEQYF
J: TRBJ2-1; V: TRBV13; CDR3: CASRVAARYNEQFF
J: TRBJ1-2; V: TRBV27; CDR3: CASSSDRGLTYSYGYTF
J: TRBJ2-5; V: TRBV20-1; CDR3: CSAMAGRSQETQYF
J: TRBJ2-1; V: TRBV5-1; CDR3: CASTPPPGQKYNEQFF
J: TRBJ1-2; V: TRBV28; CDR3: CASSLRGMDYGYTF
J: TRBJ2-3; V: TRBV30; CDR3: CAWSGLASTDTQYF
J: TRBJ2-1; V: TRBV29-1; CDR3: CSVPQTGLADNEQFF
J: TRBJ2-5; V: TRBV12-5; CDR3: CASGLPTGPQETQYF
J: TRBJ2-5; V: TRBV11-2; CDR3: CASSPTPGVSGGTRRETQYF
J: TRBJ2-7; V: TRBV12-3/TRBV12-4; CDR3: CASSLGFTDEQYF
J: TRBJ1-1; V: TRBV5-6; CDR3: CASSFRVFTEAFF
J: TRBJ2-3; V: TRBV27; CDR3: CASRTGGSTDTQYF
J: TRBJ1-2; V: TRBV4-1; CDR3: CASSQGLTIGYTF
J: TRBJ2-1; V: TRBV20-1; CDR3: CSARPRRGWNNEQFF
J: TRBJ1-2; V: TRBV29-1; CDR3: CSVLSGQSFYGYTF
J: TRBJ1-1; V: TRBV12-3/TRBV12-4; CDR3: CASSLGGALNTEAFF
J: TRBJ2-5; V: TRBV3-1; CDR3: CASSQLEKTQYF
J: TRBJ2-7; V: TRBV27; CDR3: CASRKGTAALEQYF
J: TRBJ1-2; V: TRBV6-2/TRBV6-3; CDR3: CASSLKLNYGYTF
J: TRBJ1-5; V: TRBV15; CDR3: CATSSPGTVNQPQHF
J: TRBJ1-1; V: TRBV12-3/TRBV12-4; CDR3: CASSFTSNTEAFF
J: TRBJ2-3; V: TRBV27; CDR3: CASSLLGGVSDTQYF
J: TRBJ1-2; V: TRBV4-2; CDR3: CASSRNRDGRYGYTF
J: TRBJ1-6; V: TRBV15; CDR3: CATSRDLFGSPLHF
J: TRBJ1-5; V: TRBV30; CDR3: CAWSSSSNQPQHF
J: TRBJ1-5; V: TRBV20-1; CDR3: CSARDFAGGSNQPQHF
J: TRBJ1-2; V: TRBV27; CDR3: CASSFNRVNGYTF
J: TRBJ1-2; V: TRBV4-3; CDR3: CASSQDREGALYYGYTF
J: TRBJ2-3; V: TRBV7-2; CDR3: CASSLAYSDTQYF